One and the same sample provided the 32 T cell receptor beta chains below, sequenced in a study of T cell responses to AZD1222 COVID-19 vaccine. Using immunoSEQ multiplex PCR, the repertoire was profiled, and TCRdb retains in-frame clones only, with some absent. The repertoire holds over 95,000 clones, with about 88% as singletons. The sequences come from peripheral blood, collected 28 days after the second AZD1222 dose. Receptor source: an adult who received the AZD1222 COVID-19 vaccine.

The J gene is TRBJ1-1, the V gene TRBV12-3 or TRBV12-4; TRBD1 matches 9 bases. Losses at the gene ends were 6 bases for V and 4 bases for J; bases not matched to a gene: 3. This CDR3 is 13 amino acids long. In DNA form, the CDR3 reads TGTGCCAGCAGGCCACAGGGGGCCACTGAAGCTTTCTTT. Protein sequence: CASRPQGATEAFF.

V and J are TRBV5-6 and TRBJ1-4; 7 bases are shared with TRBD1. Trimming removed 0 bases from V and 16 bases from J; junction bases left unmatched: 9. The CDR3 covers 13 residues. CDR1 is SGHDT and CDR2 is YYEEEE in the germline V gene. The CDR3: CASSLDRGDSQFF. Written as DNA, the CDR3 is TGTGCCAGCAGCTTGGATAGGGGGGACAGCCAGTTTTTT.

The CDR3 bases are TGCGCCAGCTCCCCGGGACAGGGGGCCGATACGCAGTATTTT. Its protein is CASSPGQGADTQYF. The V call is TRBV5-1, the J call TRBJ2-3; 12 nucleotides line up with TRBD1. This CDR3 region has 14 residues. Trimming at V came to 7 bases and at J to 6 bases, leaving 6 bases not matched to a gene. Per germline, CDR1 SGHRS and CDR2 YFSETQ.

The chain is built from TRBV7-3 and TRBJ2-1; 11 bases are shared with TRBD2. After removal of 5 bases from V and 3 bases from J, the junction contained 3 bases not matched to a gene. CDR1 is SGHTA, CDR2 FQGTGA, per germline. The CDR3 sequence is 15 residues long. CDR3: CASSTGLAGYNEQFF. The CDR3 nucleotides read TGTGCCAGCAGCACCGGACTAGCGGGCTACAATGAGCAGTTCTTC.

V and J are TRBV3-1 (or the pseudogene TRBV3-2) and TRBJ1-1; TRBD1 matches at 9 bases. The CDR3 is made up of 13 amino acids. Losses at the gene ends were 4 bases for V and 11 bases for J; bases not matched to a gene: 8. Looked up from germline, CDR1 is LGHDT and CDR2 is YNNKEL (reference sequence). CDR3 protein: CASSLRQGEGAFF. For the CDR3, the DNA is TGTGCCAGCAGCCTCCGACAGGGGGAAGGGGCTTTCTTT.

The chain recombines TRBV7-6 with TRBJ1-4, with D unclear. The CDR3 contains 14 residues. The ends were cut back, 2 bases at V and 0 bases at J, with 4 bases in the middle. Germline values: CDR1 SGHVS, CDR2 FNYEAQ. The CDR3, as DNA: TGTGCCAGCAGCTTACTTGCAACTAATGAAAAACTGTTTTTT. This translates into CASSLLATNEKLFF.

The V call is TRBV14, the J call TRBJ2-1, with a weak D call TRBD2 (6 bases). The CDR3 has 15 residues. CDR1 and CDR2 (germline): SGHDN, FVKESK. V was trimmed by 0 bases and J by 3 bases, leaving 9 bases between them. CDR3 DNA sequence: TGTGCCAGCAGCCAAGAGAGGACTAACTACAATGAGCAGTTCTTC. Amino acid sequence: CASSQERTNYNEQFF.

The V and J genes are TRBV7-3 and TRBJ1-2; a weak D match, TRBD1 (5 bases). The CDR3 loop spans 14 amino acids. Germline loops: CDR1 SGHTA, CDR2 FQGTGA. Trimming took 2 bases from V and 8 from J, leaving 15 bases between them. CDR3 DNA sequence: TGTGCCAGCAGCTTAGGGGCGGGGTTGGGAGGCTACACCTTC. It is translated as CASSLGAGLGGYTF.

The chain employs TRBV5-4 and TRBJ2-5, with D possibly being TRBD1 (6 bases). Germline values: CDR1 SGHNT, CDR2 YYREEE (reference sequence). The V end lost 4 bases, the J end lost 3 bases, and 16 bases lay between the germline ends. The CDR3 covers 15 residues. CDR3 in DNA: TGTGCCAGCAGCCGTCGGACAGCTGGGGAAGAGACCCAGTACTTC. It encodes CASSRRTAGEETQYF.

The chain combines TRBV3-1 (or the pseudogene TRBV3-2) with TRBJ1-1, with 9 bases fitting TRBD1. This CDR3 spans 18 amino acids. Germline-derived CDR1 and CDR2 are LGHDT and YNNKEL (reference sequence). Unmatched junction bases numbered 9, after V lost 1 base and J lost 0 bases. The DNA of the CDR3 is TGTGCCAGCAGCCAAGGAAGAACAGGGGGCAAAATGAACACTGAAGCTTTCTTT. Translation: CASSQGRTGGKMNTEAFF.

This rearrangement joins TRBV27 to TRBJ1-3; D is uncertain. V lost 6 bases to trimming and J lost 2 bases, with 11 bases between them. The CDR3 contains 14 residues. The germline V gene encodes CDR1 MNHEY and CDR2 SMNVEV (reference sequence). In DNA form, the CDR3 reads TGTGCCAGCAGCCGAACCCCCCCTGGAAACACCATATATTTT. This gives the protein CASSRTPPGNTIYF.

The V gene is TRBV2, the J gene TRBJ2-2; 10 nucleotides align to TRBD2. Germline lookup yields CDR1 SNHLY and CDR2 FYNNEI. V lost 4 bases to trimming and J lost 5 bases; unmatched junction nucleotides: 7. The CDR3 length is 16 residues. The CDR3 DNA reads TGTGCCAGCAGTGTTAGAAGCGGGAGGGGGACCGGGGAGCTGTTTTTT. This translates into CASSVRSGRGTGELFF.

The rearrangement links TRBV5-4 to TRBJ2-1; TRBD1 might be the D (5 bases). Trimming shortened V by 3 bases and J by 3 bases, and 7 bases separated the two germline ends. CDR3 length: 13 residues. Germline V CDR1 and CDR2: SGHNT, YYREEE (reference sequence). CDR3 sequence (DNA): TGTGCCAGCAGCTCCGACAGCTACAATGAGCAGTTCTTC. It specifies CASSSDSYNEQFF.

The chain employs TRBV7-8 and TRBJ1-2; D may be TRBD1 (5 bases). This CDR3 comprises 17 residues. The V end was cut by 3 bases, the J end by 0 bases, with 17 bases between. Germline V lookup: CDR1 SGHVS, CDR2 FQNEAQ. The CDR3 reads CASSFIGAAEANYGYTF. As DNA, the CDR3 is TGTGCCAGCAGCTTTATAGGGGCAGCGGAAGCTAACTATGGCTACACCTTC.

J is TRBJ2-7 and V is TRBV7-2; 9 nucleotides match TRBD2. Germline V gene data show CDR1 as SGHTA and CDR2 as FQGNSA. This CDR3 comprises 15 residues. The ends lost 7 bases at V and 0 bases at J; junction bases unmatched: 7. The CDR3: CASTTRSGGSYEQYF. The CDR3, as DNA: TGTGCCAGCACAACTCGTAGCGGGGGCTCCTACGAGCAGTACTTC.

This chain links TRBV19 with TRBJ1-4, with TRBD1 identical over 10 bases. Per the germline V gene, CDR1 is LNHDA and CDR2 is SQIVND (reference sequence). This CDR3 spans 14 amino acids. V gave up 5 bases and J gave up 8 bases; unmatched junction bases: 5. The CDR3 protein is CASSFGQGEEKLFF. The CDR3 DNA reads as TGTGCCAGTAGTTTCGGACAGGGGGAGGAAAAACTGTTTTTT.

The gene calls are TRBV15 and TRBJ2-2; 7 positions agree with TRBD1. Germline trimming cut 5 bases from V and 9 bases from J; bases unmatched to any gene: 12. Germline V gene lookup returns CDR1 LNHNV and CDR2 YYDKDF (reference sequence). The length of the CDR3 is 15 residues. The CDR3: CATSADRADFRELFF. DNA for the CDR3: TGTGCCACCAGCGCCGACAGGGCCGATTTTAGGGAGCTGTTTTTT.

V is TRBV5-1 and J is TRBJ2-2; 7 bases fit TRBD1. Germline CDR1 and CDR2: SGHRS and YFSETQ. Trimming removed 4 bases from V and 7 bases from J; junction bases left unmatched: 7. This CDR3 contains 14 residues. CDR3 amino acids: CASSADRVRGELFF. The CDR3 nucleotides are TGCGCCAGCAGCGCAGACAGGGTACGCGGGGAGCTGTTTTTT.

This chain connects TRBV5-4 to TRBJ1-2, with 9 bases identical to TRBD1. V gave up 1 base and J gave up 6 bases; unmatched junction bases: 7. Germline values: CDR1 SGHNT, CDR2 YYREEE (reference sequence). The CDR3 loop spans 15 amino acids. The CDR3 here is CASSLSVDRGDGYTF. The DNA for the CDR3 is TGTGCCAGCAGCTTGAGTGTTGACAGGGGGGATGGCTACACCTTC.

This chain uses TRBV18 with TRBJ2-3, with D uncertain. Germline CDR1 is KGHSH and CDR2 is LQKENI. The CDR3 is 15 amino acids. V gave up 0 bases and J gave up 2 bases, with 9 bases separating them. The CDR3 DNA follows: TGTGCCAGCTCACCACCAGCGCAAAACACAGATACGCAGTATTTT. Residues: CASSPPAQNTDTQYF. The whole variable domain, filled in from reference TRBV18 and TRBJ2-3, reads NAGVMQNPRHLVRRRGQEARLRCSPMKGHSHVYWYRQLPEEGLKFMVYLQKENIIDESGMPKERFSAEFPKEGPSILRIQQVVRGDSAAYFCASSPPAQNTDTQYFGPGTRLTVL.

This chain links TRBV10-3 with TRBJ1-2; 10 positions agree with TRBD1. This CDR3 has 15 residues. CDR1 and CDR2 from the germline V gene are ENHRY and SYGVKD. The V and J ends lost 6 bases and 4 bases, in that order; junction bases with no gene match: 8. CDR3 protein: CAISLGTGDAYGYTF. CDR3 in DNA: TGTGCCATCAGCCTCGGGACAGGGGATGCCTATGGCTACACCTTC.

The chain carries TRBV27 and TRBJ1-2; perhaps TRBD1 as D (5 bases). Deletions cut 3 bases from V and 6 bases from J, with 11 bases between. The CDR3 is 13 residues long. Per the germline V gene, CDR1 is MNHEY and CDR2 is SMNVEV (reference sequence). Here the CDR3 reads CASSFGGIDGYTF. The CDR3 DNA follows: TGTGCCAGCAGTTTCGGGGGGATCGATGGCTACACCTTC.

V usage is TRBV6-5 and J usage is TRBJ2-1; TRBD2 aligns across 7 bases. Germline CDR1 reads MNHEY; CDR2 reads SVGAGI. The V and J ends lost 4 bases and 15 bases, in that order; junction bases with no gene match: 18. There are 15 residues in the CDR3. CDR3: CASSFPLFFAGELFF. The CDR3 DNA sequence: TGTGCCAGCAGTTTTCCCCTGTTTTTTGCGGGAGAATTGTTCTTC.

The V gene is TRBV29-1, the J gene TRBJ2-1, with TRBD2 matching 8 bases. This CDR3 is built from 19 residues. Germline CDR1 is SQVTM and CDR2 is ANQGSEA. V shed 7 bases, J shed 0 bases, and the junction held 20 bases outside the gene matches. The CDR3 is CSGNNRLAGTVSSYNEQFF. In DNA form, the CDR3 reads TGCAGCGGAAATAACCGTCTAGCGGGCACGGTAAGCTCCTACAATGAGCAGTTCTTC.

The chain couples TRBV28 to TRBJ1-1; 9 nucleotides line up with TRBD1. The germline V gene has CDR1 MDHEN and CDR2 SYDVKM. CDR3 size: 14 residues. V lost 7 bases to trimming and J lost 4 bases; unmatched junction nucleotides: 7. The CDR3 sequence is CASISTGGSTEAFF. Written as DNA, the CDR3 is TGTGCCAGCATCTCGACAGGGGGGAGCACTGAAGCTTTCTTT.

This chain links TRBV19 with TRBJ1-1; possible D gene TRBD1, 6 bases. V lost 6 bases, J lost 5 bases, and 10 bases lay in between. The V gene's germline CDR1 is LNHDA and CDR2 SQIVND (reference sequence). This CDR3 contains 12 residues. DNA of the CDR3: TGTGCCAGTAGCGGACAGCCGACTGAAGCTTTCTTT. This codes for CASSGQPTEAFF.

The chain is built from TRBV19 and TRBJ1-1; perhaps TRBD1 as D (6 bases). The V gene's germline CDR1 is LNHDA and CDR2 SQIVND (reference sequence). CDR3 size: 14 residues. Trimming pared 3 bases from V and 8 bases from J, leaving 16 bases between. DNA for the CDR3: TGTGCCAGTAGTATTTTCTTGAGGGGGAGCGAAGCTTTCTTT. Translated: CASSIFLRGSEAFF.

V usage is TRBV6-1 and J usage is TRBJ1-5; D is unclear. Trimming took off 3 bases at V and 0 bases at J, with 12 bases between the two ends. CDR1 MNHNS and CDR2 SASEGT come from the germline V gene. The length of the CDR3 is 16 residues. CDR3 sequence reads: CASSEGVTYSNQPQHF. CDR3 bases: TGTGCCAGCAGTGAGGGTGTTACGTATAGCAATCAGCCCCAGCATTTT.

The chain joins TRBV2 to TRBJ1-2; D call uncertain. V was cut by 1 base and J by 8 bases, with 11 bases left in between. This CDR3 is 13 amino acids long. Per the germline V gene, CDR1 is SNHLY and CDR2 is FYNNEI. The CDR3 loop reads CASSEDSDMGYTF. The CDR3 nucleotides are TGTGCCAGCAGTGAAGATTCAGATATGGGCTACACCTTC. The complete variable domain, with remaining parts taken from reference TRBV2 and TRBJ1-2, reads EPEVTQTPSHQVTQMGQEVILRCVPISNHLYFYWYRQILGQKVEFLVSFYNNEISEKSEIFDDQFSVERPDGSNFTLKIRSTKLEDSAMYFCASSEDSDMGYTFGSGTRLTVV.

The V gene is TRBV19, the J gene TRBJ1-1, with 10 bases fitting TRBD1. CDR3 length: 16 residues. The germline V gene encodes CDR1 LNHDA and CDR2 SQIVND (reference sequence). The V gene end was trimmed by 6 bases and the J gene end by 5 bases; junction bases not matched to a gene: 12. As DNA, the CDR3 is TGTGCCAGTAGCTCACATTGGGACAGGGGTCTTACTGAAGCTTTCTTT. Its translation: CASSSHWDRGLTEAFF.

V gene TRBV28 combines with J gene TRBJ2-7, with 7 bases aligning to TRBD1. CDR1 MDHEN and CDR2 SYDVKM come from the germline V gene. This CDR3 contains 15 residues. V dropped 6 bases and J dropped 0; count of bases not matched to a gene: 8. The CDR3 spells CASRGQPRASYEQYF. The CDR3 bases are TGTGCCAGCAGGGGACAGCCAAGAGCCTCCTACGAGCAGTACTTC.

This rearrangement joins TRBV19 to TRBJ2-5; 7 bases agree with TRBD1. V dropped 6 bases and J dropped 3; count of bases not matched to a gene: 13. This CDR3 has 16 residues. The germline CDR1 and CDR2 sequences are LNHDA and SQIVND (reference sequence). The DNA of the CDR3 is TGTGCCAGTAGCAGGACAGGCGATGGGCTTAAAGAGACCCAGTACTTC. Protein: CASSRTGDGLKETQYF.